These 22 T cell receptor beta chains were sequenced from one sample in a study of cytomegalovirus exposure and HLA in healthy donors. The PCR employed 60 Vbeta primers together with 13 Jbeta primers. Method: immunoSEQ multiplex PCR; TCRdb's copy keeps in-frame clones and lacks some. The sample lists around 250,000 clones, approximately 80% occurring once. The sequencing input was PBMCs. The receptor set was obtained from a woman aged 60 to 75 in good health and CMV-seropositive.

This clone was picked up one time. J is TRBJ2-2 and V is TRBV2; the D gene is possibly TRBD2 (6 bases). CDR3 length equals 14 residues. Between the trimmed V and J ends, which lost 6 bases and 4 bases, there was a span of 12 bases. The germline V gene has CDR1 SNHLY and CDR2 FYNNEI. The CDR3 DNA follows: TGTGCCAGCAGGCGGGACTCCCCCACCGGGGAGCTGTTTTTT. Translated, it gives CASRRDSPTGELFF. Filled out from reference TRBV2 and TRBJ2-2, the complete variable domain reads EPEVTQTPSHQVTQMGQEVILRCVPISNHLYFYWYRQILGQKVEFLVSFYNNEISEKSEIFDDQFSVERPDGSNFTLKIRSTKLEDSAMYFCASRRDSPTGELFFGEGSRLTVL.

This clone was picked up a small number of times. J is TRBJ2-1 and V is TRBV11-2; TRBD2 aligns across 12 bases. J was trimmed by 14 bases and V by 0 bases; bases with no gene match: 5. The CDR3 loop spans 14 amino acids. The V gene's germline CDR1 is SGHAT and CDR2 FQNNGV. This CDR3 is CASSLDPGLAGKFF. The CDR3 nucleotides read TGTGCCAGCAGCTTAGACCCTGGACTAGCGGGAAAGTTCTTC.

The V gene is TRBV30, the J gene TRBJ2-5, with D hard to call. This CDR3 is built from 13 residues. Germline assignment: CDR1 GTSNPN and CDR2 SVGIG (reference sequence). V gave up 1 base and J gave up 6 bases, with 12 bases separating them. The CDR3 spells CAWSAYVAKTQYF. The CDR3 DNA reads TGTGCCTGGAGTGCTTACGTCGCGAAGACCCAGTACTTC.

The chain joins TRBV30 to TRBJ2-1; 14 bases map to TRBD2. The CDR3 totals 18 residues. After removal of 1 base from V and 10 bases from J, the junction contained 15 bases not matched to a gene. Germline V gene lookup returns CDR1 GTSNPN and CDR2 SVGIG (reference sequence). This chain's CDR3 is CAWSGGHGTSGSGREQFF. The CDR3 nucleotides are TGTGCCTGGAGTGGAGGACACGGGACTAGCGGGAGCGGGAGGGAGCAGTTCTTC. The full variable domain, in which reference TRBV30 and TRBJ2-1 provide the parts outside the CDR3, is SQTIHQWPATLVQPVGSPLSLECTVEGTSNPNLYWYRQAAGRGLQLLFYSVGIGQISSEVPQNLSASRPQDRQFILSSKKLLLSDSGFYLCAWSGGHGTSGSGREQFFGPGTRLTVL.

The chain combines TRBV5-4 with TRBJ2-1; the match to TRBD2 covers 13 bases. CDR1 is SGHNT and CDR2 is YYREEE in the germline V gene (reference sequence). This CDR3 contains 15 residues. After removal of 2 bases from V and 12 bases from J, the junction contained 8 bases not matched to a gene. CDR3 in amino acids: CASSFRTSGSYAQFF. CDR3 sequence (DNA): TGTGCCAGCAGCTTTCGGACTAGCGGGAGTTATGCGCAGTTCTTC.

V is TRBV2 and J is TRBJ2-1; TRBD1 aligns across 7 bases. The germline V gene has CDR1 SNHLY and CDR2 FYNNEI. The CDR3 covers 14 residues. With V trimmed by 4 bases and J by 4 bases, 4 bases remained unmatched. Written as DNA, the CDR3 is TGTGCCAGCAGTGCGGGACAGACTTACAATGAGCAGTTCTTC. Protein sequence: CASSAGQTYNEQFF.

This chain connects TRBV7-3 to TRBJ2-7, with TRBD1 matching over 10 bases. Germline CDR1 reads SGHTA; CDR2 reads FQGTGA. CDR3 length equals 13 residues. With 5 bases clipped from V and 9 bases from J, the junction kept 7 bases outside the gene matches. The CDR3 loop is CASSKGQGFMQYF. CDR3 in DNA: TGTGCCAGCAGCAAGGGACAGGGGTTTATGCAGTACTTC.

The sample holds a few counts of this clone. This rearrangement joins TRBV5-1 to TRBJ2-5; TRBD2 matches 13 bases. V was clipped by 0 bases and J by 7 bases; unmatched bases: 12. The CDR3 loop spans 18 amino acids. Looked up from germline, CDR1 is SGHRS and CDR2 is YFSETQ. DNA of the CDR3: TGCGCCAGCAGCTTGGCCGGGGGACTAGCGGGAAGTCCCGGGACCCAGTACTTC. It translates to CASSLAGGLAGSPGTQYF.

The chain links TRBV5-1 to TRBJ1-5, with 11 bases aligning to TRBD1. The CDR3 consists of 15 residues. Germline V gene data show CDR1 as SGHRS and CDR2 as YFSETQ. Trimming took 3 bases from V and 5 from J; bases not matched to a gene: 4. The CDR3 loop is CASSSSGQGDQPQHF. In DNA form, the CDR3 reads TGCGCCAGCAGCTCCTCGGGACAGGGGGATCAGCCCCAGCATTTT.

The chain uses TRBV6-6 and TRBJ2-7; 7 bases match TRBD1. The J segment lost 3 bases and the V segment lost 5 bases, leaving 1 base of the junction unmatched. The CDR3 has 12 amino acids. Per germline, CDR1 MNHNY and CDR2 SVGAGI (reference sequence). The CDR3 here is CASSGQDYEQYF. CDR3 in DNA: TGTGCCAGCAGTGGACAGGACTACGAGCAGTACTTC.

Note on this clone: At one of its ends the junction is not consistent with the germline gene, which may arise from a read error. The rearrangement joins TRBV7-7 to TRBJ2-3, with 11 bases identical to TRBD2. The CDR3 contains 15 residues. Looked up from germline, CDR1 is SSHAT and CDR2 is FNYEAQ (reference sequence). The CDR3, as DNA: TGTGCTAGCAGCCGGACTAGCGGGCTCGCAGATACGCAGTATTTT. Amino acids: CASSRTSGLADTQYF.

CDR3 coding DNA: TGTGCCAGCAGTTACTCAGCGGGAGTTACCGGGGAGCTGTTTTTT. Its translation is CASSYSAGVTGELFF. The chain couples TRBV6-5 to TRBJ2-2, with TRBD2 identical over 8 bases. V shed 0 bases and J 5 bases; nucleotides not matched to a gene: 2. CDR1 is MNHEY and CDR2 is SVGAGI in the germline V gene. CDR3 length equals 15 residues.

The V call is TRBV7-2, the J call TRBJ1-2; D perhaps matches TRBD1 (6 bases). The CDR3 contains 13 residues. With 5 bases removed from V and 2 bases from J, the gap between germline ends came to 9 bases. The V gene's germline CDR1 is SGHTA and CDR2 FQGNSA. CDR3: CASSKDRNYGYTF. CDR3 in DNA: TGTGCCAGCAGCAAGGACAGAAACTATGGCTACACCTTC. Full variable domain (remainder filled in from reference TRBV7-2 and TRBJ1-2): GAGVSQSPSNKVTEKGKDVELRCDPISGHTALYWYRQSLGQGLEFLIYFQGNSAPDKSGLPSDRFSAERTGGSVSTLTIQRTQQEDSAVYLCASSKDRNYGYTFGSGTRLTVV.

This clone was observed once. This sequence joins TRBV7-3 and TRBJ2-5; 8 nucleotides match TRBD2. V trimming: 1 base; J trimming: 1 base; junction bases outside the gene matches: 2. From germline, CDR1 is SGHTA and CDR2 FQGTGA. This CDR3 spans 15 amino acids. DNA of the CDR3: TGTGCCAGCAGCTTAAACGGGGGGGTCCAAGAGACCCAGTACTTC. It yields the protein CASSLNGGVQETQYF.

V and J are TRBV5-4 and TRBJ2-7; tentative D call: TRBD1 (6 bases). This CDR3 is built from 12 residues. Germline V gives CDR1 SGHNT, CDR2 YYREEE (reference sequence). V lost 1 base and J lost 7, with 9 bases in between. CDR3 sequence: CASSLTGREQYF. CDR3 coding DNA: TGTGCCAGCAGCTTGACAGGGAGAGAGCAGTACTTC.

The chain couples TRBV2 to TRBJ2-2; D may be TRBD2 (5 bases). The CDR3 has 15 residues. Trimming removed 10 bases at V and 0 bases at J, with 15 bases between. CDR1 SNHLY and CDR2 FYNNEI come from the germline V gene. CDR3 in amino acids: CAISKGLSNTGELFF. The CDR3 nucleotides read TGTGCCATCAGCAAAGGACTGTCGAACACCGGGGAGCTGTTTTTT.

The V call is TRBV4-2, the J call TRBJ1-5; the D gene is possibly TRBD1 (5 bases). Trimming took 1 base from V and 2 from J, leaving 12 bases between them. The CDR3 spans 16 residues. In germline, CDR1 is LGHNA, CDR2 YNFKEQ. CDR3 sequence reads: CASSQGPWGGNQPQHF. DNA of the CDR3: TGTGCCAGCAGCCAAGGACCTTGGGGGGGCAATCAGCCCCAGCATTTT.

The gene calls are TRBV5-6 and TRBJ2-1, with TRBD1 identical over 12 bases. The trim removed 2 bases at V and 8 bases at J, leaving 2 bases unmatched. The CDR3 totals 14 residues. CDR1 and CDR2 (germline): SGHDT, YYEEEE. CDR3 amino acids: CASSFGTGGDEQFF. CDR3 coding DNA: TGTGCCAGCAGCTTTGGGACAGGGGGCGATGAGCAGTTCTTC.

The chain recombines TRBV5-1 with TRBJ1-2; D is perhaps TRBD1 (5 bases). Between the trimmed V and J ends, which lost 4 bases and 5 bases, there was a span of 12 bases. This CDR3 spans 13 amino acids. Germline V lookup: CDR1 SGHRS, CDR2 YFSETQ. The DNA of the CDR3 is TGCGCCAGCAGCCCCGGGGGAGAGTATGGCTACACCTTC. As protein: CASSPGGEYGYTF.

In the case of this clone: The junction does not match germline at one end; this may be a read error. The rearrangement links TRBV5-1 to TRBJ1-2; TRBD1 is a possible D gene (5 bases). This CDR3 has 15 residues. Germline V lookup: CDR1 SGHRS, CDR2 YFSETQ. The DNA of the CDR3 is TGCGCCAGCGGCTTGGGTCACAGGAAATTCTATGGCTACACCTTC. This codes for CASGLGHRKFYGYTF.

This clone was observed a few times. The chain employs TRBV2 and TRBJ1-1; D is unclear. V lost 8 bases, J lost 0 bases, and 10 bases lay in between. The CDR3 spans 13 residues. Germline-derived CDR1 and CDR2 are SNHLY and FYNNEI. The CDR3 sequence: CASAGRMNTEAFF. CDR3 DNA sequence: TGTGCCAGCGCCGGGAGAATGAACACTGAAGCTTTCTTT.

The chain is built from TRBV5-5 and TRBJ2-3, with 9 nucleotides matching TRBD2. CDR3 length: 17 residues. The V segment lost 1 base and the J segment 0 bases; nucleotides outside the gene matches: 6. Per germline, CDR1 SGHKS and CDR2 YYEKEE (reference sequence). CDR3 sequence: CASSLRAGGISTDTQYF. CDR3 sequence (DNA): TGTGCCAGCAGCTTGAGGGCGGGAGGGATCAGCACAGATACGCAGTATTTT.